This is a list of T cell receptor beta chains from one sample in a study of cytomegalovirus exposure and HLA in healthy donors. Clones were sequenced by immunoSEQ multiplex PCR, and TCRdb holds only the in-frame ones, with some missing. The sample has 200,000 or so clones, more than 65% seen once. Sequenced sample: PBMCs. Receptors were obtained from a woman younger than 45 in good health and CMV-seropositive. Each CDR3 is given with its conserved first and last residue. A D gene is named only where the DNA matches it firmly. Clone size is not always given. Where it is, it says once, few, many or a class for expanded clones.

v_gene	j_gene	d_gene	abundance	CDR3aa	CDR3nt
TRBV25-1	TRBJ1-2	NA	NA	CASSLAGASGYTF	TGTGCCAGCAGCTTGGCAGGGGCCAGTGGCTACACCTTC
TRBV5-4	TRBJ2-7	TRBD1	NA	CASSFGTGYEQYF	TGTGCCAGCAGCTTCGGGACAGGGTACGAGCAGTACTTC
TRBV27	TRBJ2-3	NA	NA	CASSFRGSTDTQYF	TGTGCCAGCAGTTTTCGGGGTAGCACAGATACGCAGTATTTT
TRBV6-6	TRBJ1-1	NA	NA	CASSYPYRESEAFF	TGTGCCAGCAGTTACCCTTACAGGGAGTCTGAAGCTTTCTTT
TRBV10-3	TRBJ1-2	NA	NA	CAIKVAGNYGYTF	TGTGCCATCAAAGTGGCGGGGAACTATGGCTACACCTTC
TRBV6-6	TRBJ2-3	TRBD2	NA	CASSGGGLRTDTQYF	TGTGCCAGCAGCGGGGGGGGACTTCGCACAGATACGCAGTATTTT
TRBV18	TRBJ2-7	TRBD1	NA	CASFGTGDYEQYF	TGTGCCAGCTTCGGGACAGGTGACTACGAGCAGTACTTC
TRBV11-2	TRBJ2-1	TRBD1	NA	CASSLAPGQSSYNEQFF	TGTGCCAGCAGCTTAGCACCGGGACAGAGCTCCTACAATGAGCAGTTCTTC
TRBV7-2	TRBJ1-2	TRBD1	NA	CASSLVGGQGGYTF	TGTGCCAGCAGCTTAGTAGGGGGCCAGGGGGGCTACACCTTC
TRBV15	TRBJ1-2	NA	NA	CATSKGGRTDFNYGYTF	TGTGCCACCAGCAAAGGGGGACGGACAGATTTTAACTATGGCTACACCTTC
TRBV7-2	TRBJ1-5	TRBD1	once	CASSLDRGQQPQHF	TGTGCCAGCAGCTTAGACAGGGGCCAACAGCCCCAGCATTTT
TRBV9	TRBJ2-7	TRBD1	NA	CASSVAGDSSYEQYF	TGTGCCAGCAGCGTAGCTGGGGACAGCTCCTACGAGCAGTACTTC
TRBV4-3	TRBJ2-5	NA	NA	CASSQDLGGGEETQYF	TGCGCCAGCAGCCAAGATTTAGGAGGGGGCGAAGAGACCCAGTACTTC
TRBV4-1	TRBJ2-1	NA	few	CASSQMGLSESEQFF	TGCGCCAGCAGCCAGATGGGGCTATCAGAGAGTGAGCAGTTCTTC
TRBV28	TRBJ1-2	TRBD1	NA	CASRLDRGRVNYGYTF	TGTGCCAGCAGGTTGGACAGGGGGCGCGTCAACTATGGCTACACCTTC
TRBV11-2	TRBJ2-3	NA	once	CASSLVTGITDTQYF	TGTGCCAGCAGCTTAGTGACGGGGATCACAGATACGCAGTATTTT
TRBV5-1	TRBJ2-3	NA	once	CASSFRQVFSTDTQYF	TGCGCCAGCAGCTTTCGTCAGGTCTTTAGCACAGATACGCAGTATTTT
TRBV6-5	TRBJ1-4	TRBD1	NA	CASSREVRGAKLFF	TGTGCCAGCAGCCGCGAGGTCAGGGGGGCAAAACTGTTTTTT
TRBV2	TRBJ2-2	TRBD1	NA	CASSWTGERTGELFF	TGTGCCAGCAGTTGGACAGGGGAACGGACCGGGGAGCTGTTTTTT
TRBV15	TRBJ2-3	TRBD1	NA	CATSRRTGGRTDTQYF	TGTGCCACCAGCAGAAGGACAGGGGGACGCACAGATACGCAGTATTTT
TRBV6-6	TRBJ2-1	TRBD2	few	CASSYPERGGRNEQFF	TGTGCCAGCAGTTACCCTGAGCGGGGGGGCCGCAATGAGCAGTTCTTC
TRBV18	TRBJ1-3	TRBD1	NA	CASPLGTGRRNTIYF	TGTGCCAGCCCCTTGGGGACAGGGAGACGAAACACCATATATTTT
TRBV6-5	TRBJ1-2	NA	NA	CASSPQGHPGYGYTF	TGTGCCAGCAGTCCCCAGGGCCATCCGGGCTATGGCTACACCTTC
TRBV4-2	TRBJ2-3	TRBD2	NA	CASSLTASGSFESTDTQYF	TGTGCCAGCAGCCTCACTGCTAGCGGGAGCTTCGAAAGCACAGATACGCAGTATTTT
TRBV6-1	TRBJ2-1	NA	NA	CASSPLAIRYNEQFF	TGTGCCAGCAGCCCACTAGCTATAAGATACAATGAGCAGTTCTTC
TRBV28	TRBJ2-2	TRBD1	NA	CASSPTGGPGELFF	TGTGCCAGCAGTCCGACAGGGGGGCCCGGGGAGCTGTTTTTT
TRBV20-1	TRBJ1-2	NA	few	CSAERGDYTF	TGCAGTGCTGAAAGGGGCGACTACACCTTC
TRBV7-8	TRBJ1-1	TRBD1	NA	CASSLDRGNTEAFF	TGTGCCAGCAGCTTAGACAGGGGTAACACTGAAGCTTTCTTT
TRBV11-2	TRBJ1-1	NA	NA	CASSFGAAGEAFF	TGTGCCAGCAGCTTTGGAGCAGCGGGCGAAGCTTTCTTT
TRBV5-1	TRBJ2-7	NA	NA	CASSLDSLYEQYF	TGCGCCAGCAGCTTGGACAGCCTTTACGAGCAGTACTTC
TRBV28	TRBJ1-1	NA	NA	CASSLVQEGTEAFF	TGTGCCAGCAGTTTAGTTCAGGAGGGCACTGAAGCTTTCTTT
TRBV10-3	TRBJ2-2	NA	NA	CAINTQPGELFF	TGTGCCATCAATACACAGCCCGGGGAGCTGTTTTTT
TRBV7-9	TRBJ1-2	TRBD1	few	CASSNNKGQGGINGYTF	TGTGCCAGCAGCAACAACAAAGGACAGGGGGGGATAAATGGCTACACCTTC
TRBV7-6	TRBJ1-1	NA	NA	CASSRIQGMNTEAFF	TGTGCCAGCAGCCGAATCCAGGGAATGAACACTGAAGCTTTCTTT
TRBV19	TRBJ2-1	TRBD2	NA	CASSPLSGRAVNEQFF	TGTGCCAGTAGTCCCCTGAGCGGGAGGGCCGTAAATGAGCAGTTCTTC
TRBV27	TRBJ2-1	TRBD2	NA	CASSGGGSYNEQFF	TGTGCCAGCAGTGGGGGGGGCTCCTACAATGAGCAGTTCTTC
TRBV5-4	TRBJ2-1	TRBD2	NA	CASSRLAGGNNEQFF	TGTGCCAGCAGCCGACTAGCGGGAGGGAACAATGAGCAGTTCTTC
TRBV5-4	TRBJ1-1	NA	NA	CASSLGRGRTEAFF	TGTGCCAGCAGCTTGGGCAGGGGAAGGACTGAAGCTTTCTTT
TRBV29-1	TRBJ2-7	TRBD2	NA	CSALGLAGGVAHEQYF	TGCAGCGCTCTGGGGCTAGCGGGGGGGGTTGCCCACGAGCAGTACTTC
TRBV5-4	TRBJ2-5	TRBD2	NA	CASSHLRGGAGETQYF	TGTGCCAGCAGCCACCTCCGCGGGGGGGCGGGGGAGACCCAGTACTTC
TRBV5-4	TRBJ2-1	TRBD2	few	CASSSGTSEYYNEQFF	TGTGCCAGCAGCTCCGGGACTAGCGAGTATTACAATGAGCAGTTCTTC
TRBV29-1	TRBJ2-5	NA	NA	CSVVHGEETQYF	TGCAGCGTTGTTCATGGAGAAGAGACCCAGTACTTC
TRBV25-1	TRBJ1-6	NA	NA	CASSGGGSNSPLHF	TGTGCCAGCAGTGGGGGGGGTTCGAATTCACCCCTCCACTTT
TRBV6-5	TRBJ1-6	NA	few	CASRAPAAPLHF	TGTGCCAGCCGGGCCCCAGCGGCACCCCTCCACTTT
TRBV28	TRBJ2-7	NA	few	CACFFKQKAAYEQYF	TGTGCCTGTTTTTTCAAGCAGAAGGCGGCATACGAGCAGTACTTC
TRBV5-4	TRBJ2-1	NA	NA	CASSQTTPRNEQFF	TGTGCCAGCAGCCAGACTACCCCACGCAATGAGCAGTTCTTC
TRBV6-6	TRBJ2-7	NA	NA	CASRSQGPVYEQYF	TGTGCCAGCAGGTCACAGGGTCCTGTCTACGAGCAGTACTTC
TRBV10-2	TRBJ2-3	NA	few	CASTRVEGTDTQYF	TGCGCCAGCACAAGAGTAGAGGGCACAGATACGCAGTATTTT
TRBV27	TRBJ1-5	TRBD1	NA	CASSLQICPDCPGQGIYNQPQHF	TGTGCCAGCAGTCTACAGATATGCCCCGACTGCCCGGGACAGGGAATTTATAATCAGCCCCAGCATTTT
TRBV18	TRBJ2-1	TRBD2	NA	CASSPLSGAEYNEQFF	TGTGCCAGCTCACCATTAAGCGGGGCGGAGTACAATGAGCAGTTCTTC
TRBV2	TRBJ2-7	NA	NA	CASSSPTGDYEQYF	TGTGCCAGCAGCAGTCCGACAGGAGACTACGAGCAGTACTTC
TRBV6-5	TRBJ1-2	TRBD1	NA	CASTYLTGTFSGYTF	TGTGCCAGCACCTACCTGACAGGGACCTTCTCTGGCTACACCTTC
TRBV6-6	TRBJ2-1	NA	NA	CASSSARVEQFF	TGTGCCAGCAGTTCCGCCAGGGTAGAGCAGTTCTTC
TRBV28	TRBJ2-7	TRBD2	NA	CASSFFRGSGSGTQPYEQYF	TGTGCCAGCAGTTTTTTCAGAGGATCGGGAAGCGGGACCCAACCCTACGAGCAGTACTTC
TRBV29-1	TRBJ1-4	NA	NA	CSVAALPDEKLFF	TGCAGCGTTGCGGCACTACCCGATGAAAAACTGTTTTTT